The rows below give T cell receptor beta chains drawn from one sample of a study of beta chain features in type 1 diabetes. Profiled with immunoSEQ multiplex PCR; TCRdb holds only in-frame clones, not every one. The data contain about 150,000 clones, about 8.1% of them singletons. Material: central memory CD4+ T cells from blood. Source of these receptors: a man between 18 and 29 years old in good health. Each CDR3 is given with its conserved first and last residue. Fields, in order: V gene, clone size, D gene, J gene, CDR3 protein, CDR3 DNA. A D gene is named only where the DNA matches it firmly. Some rows have no size entry. The others give once, few or many, or a class for an expanded clone.

TRBV4-3	-	TRBD1	TRBJ1-2	CASSQDLGQGIRGYTF	TGCGCCAGCAGCCAAGATCTGGGACAGGGTATAAGGGGCTACACCTTC
TRBV5-1	few	-	TRBJ1-2	CASSLGQNNYGYTF	TGCGCCAGCAGCTTGGGACAGAATAACTATGGCTACACCTTC
TRBV5-1	many	-	TRBJ2-5	CASSLSSGRQETQYF	TGCGCCAGCAGCTTGAGTAGCGGAAGACAAGAGACCCAGTACTTC
TRBV30	-	TRBD1	TRBJ1-2	CAWSFNDRANYGYTF	TGTGCCTGGAGCTTCAATGACAGGGCGAACTATGGCTACACCTTC
TRBV6-1	-	TRBD1	TRBJ1-2	CASSGTGYGYTF	TGTGCCAGCAGTGGGACAGGCTATGGCTACACCTTC
TRBV11-1	once	-	TRBJ1-1	CASSLRPDRLAGTEAFF	TGTGCCAGCAGCTTAAGACCCGACAGACTGGCTGGCACTGAAGCTTTCTTT
TRBV2	-	TRBD2	TRBJ2-2	CASSEEGRAGVGTGELFF	TGTGCCAGCAGTGAAGAGGGTCGGGCGGGGGTCGGCACCGGGGAGCTGTTTTTT
TRBV30	-	TRBD1	TRBJ1-5	CAWSWDRGNQPQHF	TGTGCCTGGAGTTGGGACAGGGGAAATCAGCCCCAGCATTTT
TRBV29-1	-	TRBD1	TRBJ2-7	CSVGPGQSSYEQYF	TGCAGCGTAGGTCCGGGACAGTCATCCTACGAGCAGTACTTC
TRBV6-1	-	-	TRBJ1-1	CASSEGDYMNTEAFF	TGTGCCAGCAGTGAAGGTGACTACATGAACACTGAAGCTTTCTTT
TRBV4-2	few	-	TRBJ2-3	CASSTTSWGTDTQYF	TGTGCCAGCAGCACGACTAGTTGGGGTACAGATACGCAGTATTTT
TRBV21-1	-	-	TRBJ2-3	CASRFSEPCTDTQYF	TGTGCCAGCAGGTTTTCGGAGCCCTGCACAGATACGCAGTATTTT
TRBV25-1	few	TRBD1	TRBJ2-2	CASSEFRGQAGELFF	TGTGCCAGCAGTGAATTTAGGGGGCAGGCCGGGGAGCTGTTTTTT
TRBV25-1	-	-	TRBJ1-1	CASSEQGTEAFF	TGTGCCAGCAGTGAACAGGGAACTGAAGCTTTCTTT
TRBV30	-	TRBD2	TRBJ2-7	CAWTGGYEQYF	TGTGCCTGGACGGGAGGCTACGAGCAGTACTTC
TRBV5-1	many	TRBD1	TRBJ2-6	CASFGTGYSGANVLTF	TGCGCCAGCTTCGGGACAGGTTACTCTGGGGCCAACGTCCTGACTTTC
TRBV7-9	many	TRBD2	TRBJ2-1	CATLAGNNEQFF	TGTGCCACCCTAGCGGGTAACAATGAGCAGTTCTTC
TRBV5-1	-	-	TRBJ2-3	CASRTATSTDTQYF	TGCGCCAGCCGGACAGCCACTAGCACAGATACGCAGTATTTT
TRBV11-3	few	-	TRBJ2-3	CASSRRLSGEGTDTQYF	TGTGCCAGCAGCCGACGTCTTTCGGGGGAAGGCACAGATACGCAGTATTTT
TRBV6-5	-	-	TRBJ1-4	CASSPQIEKLFF	TGTGCCAGCAGTCCACAGATTGAAAAACTGTTTTTT
TRBV29-1	-	-	TRBJ2-1	CSVASGSYNEQFF	TGCAGCGTTGCGTCAGGGTCCTACAATGAGCAGTTCTTC
TRBV5-4	-	-	TRBJ2-5	CASSLFIAGETQYF	TGTGCCAGCAGCTTGTTTATCGCGGGAGAGACCCAGTACTTC
TRBV7-2	few	TRBD1	TRBJ2-7	CASSFELDRGYEQYF	TGTGCCAGCAGCTTCGAGCTCGACAGGGGGTACGAGCAGTACTTC
TRBV29-1	few	TRBD1	TRBJ1-3	CSVETGHSGNTIYF	TGCAGCGTTGAGACAGGGCACTCTGGAAACACCATATATTTT
TRBV7-2	few	-	TRBJ2-1	CASSTTAQSYNEQFF	TGTGCCAGCAGCACGACAGCCCAGTCCTACAATGAGCAGTTCTTC
TRBV28	-	-	TRBJ2-2	CASTSGLNVPGELFF	TGTGCCAGCACCTCAGGCCTTAATGTGCCCGGGGAGCTGTTTTTT
TRBV6-5	few	-	TRBJ1-2	CASSYVRFSDDGYTF	TGTGCCAGCAGTTACGTGAGGTTCTCGGATGATGGCTACACCTTC
TRBV5-1	many	TRBD2	TRBJ2-1	CASSSTGLEEEQFF	TGCGCCAGCAGCTCTACGGGACTAGAGGAAGAGCAGTTCTTC
TRBV30	-	TRBD2	TRBJ2-2	CAWSDSGGAINGELFF	TGTGCCTGGAGTGATAGCGGGGGGGCCATTAACGGGGAGCTGTTTTTT
TRBV5-1	-	TRBD1	TRBJ2-1	CASSLSGQSNQNEQFF	TGCGCCAGCAGCTTGTCGGGACAGTCGAACCAAAATGAGCAGTTCTTC
TRBV11-1	-	-	TRBJ1-1	CASSFSGNTEAFF	TGTGCCAGCAGCTTTTCAGGGAACACTGAAGCTTTCTTT
TRBV27	many	TRBD1	TRBJ1-4	CASSRLGTANEKLFF	TGTGCCAGCAGTCGCCTCGGGACAGCGAATGAAAAACTGTTTTTT